Listed below are T cell receptor beta chains from one sample, sequenced in a study of cytomegalovirus exposure and HLA in healthy donors. Sequencing used immunoSEQ multiplex PCR; TCRdb keeps in-frame clones, though not all of them. The profile shows around 150,000 clones, 75% to 90% of them singletons. The sequenced material came from PBMCs. All receptors come from a woman aged 18-35 years in good health and CMV-seronegative. CDR3s include the opening cysteine and the closing phenylalanine or tryptophan. The order of the fields is V gene, clone size, J gene, D gene, CDR3 protein, CDR3 DNA. The D gene is left open where the match is weak. Clone sizes are given selectively: once, few, many, or a class where the clone is expanded.

v_call: TRBV15
clone_size: NA
j_call: TRBJ2-7
d_call: TRBD1
cdr3_aa: CATSSAQGAPREQYF
cdr3_nt: TGTGCCACCAGCAGTGCACAGGGGGCGCCCCGGGAGCAGTACTTC

v_call: TRBV19
clone_size: NA
j_call: TRBJ1-4
d_call: NA
cdr3_aa: CASSIAGATSWEKLFF
cdr3_nt: TGTGCCAGTAGTATCGCAGGGGCGACCTCCTGGGAAAAACTGTTTTTT

v_call: TRBV2
clone_size: NA
j_call: TRBJ1-4
d_call: NA
cdr3_aa: CASSEQGDEKLFF
cdr3_nt: TGTGCCAGCAGTGAACAGGGCGATGAAAAACTGTTTTTT

v_call: TRBV19
clone_size: NA
j_call: TRBJ1-2
d_call: TRBD1
cdr3_aa: CASSTGTGSYGYTF
cdr3_nt: TGTGCCAGTAGTACAGGGACAGGCTCCTATGGCTACACCTTC

v_call: TRBV29-1
clone_size: NA
j_call: TRBJ2-7
d_call: TRBD2
cdr3_aa: CSVISKAGEGEQYF
cdr3_nt: TGCAGCGTTATATCGAAAGCGGGAGAAGGCGAGCAGTACTTC

v_call: TRBV27
clone_size: NA
j_call: TRBJ1-2
d_call: NA
cdr3_aa: CASSVRRDTLYGYTF
cdr3_nt: TGTGCCAGCAGTGTCCGCCGGGACACCCTCTATGGCTACACCTTC

v_call: TRBV9
clone_size: once
j_call: TRBJ2-1
d_call: TRBD2
cdr3_aa: CASSVGASGAHEQFF
cdr3_nt: TGTGCCAGCAGCGTAGGGGCTAGCGGGGCCCATGAGCAGTTCTTC

v_call: TRBV6-8
clone_size: NA
j_call: TRBJ2-7
d_call: NA
cdr3_aa: CASPDSRDEQYF
cdr3_nt: TGTGCCAGCCCGGACTCGCGGGACGAGCAGTACTTC

v_call: TRBV6-1
clone_size: NA
j_call: TRBJ1-5
d_call: NA
cdr3_aa: CASSERGTGNQPQHF
cdr3_nt: TGTGCCAGCAGTGAAAGGGGGACGGGAAATCAGCCCCAGCATTTT

v_call: TRBV18
clone_size: NA
j_call: TRBJ2-7
d_call: NA
cdr3_aa: CASSLLYEQYF
cdr3_nt: TGTGCCAGCTCCCTCCTCTACGAGCAGTACTTC

v_call: TRBV6-1
clone_size: NA
j_call: TRBJ2-3
d_call: NA
cdr3_aa: CASSEFRSTDTQYF
cdr3_nt: TGTGCCAGCAGTGAATTCAGAAGCACAGATACGCAGTATTTT

v_call: TRBV28
clone_size: NA
j_call: TRBJ2-1
d_call: NA
cdr3_aa: CASSLPQNNEQFF
cdr3_nt: TGTGCCAGCAGTTTACCTCAGAACAATGAGCAGTTCTTC

v_call: TRBV18
clone_size: NA
j_call: TRBJ1-4
d_call: NA
cdr3_aa: CASSPRQTNEKLFF
cdr3_nt: TGTGCCAGCTCACCACGACAGACGAATGAAAAACTGTTTTTT

v_call: TRBV19
clone_size: NA
j_call: TRBJ1-5
d_call: NA
cdr3_aa: CASSIDRYSHQPQHF
cdr3_nt: TGTGCCAGTAGTATAGACCGGTACAGCCATCAGCCCCAGCATTTT

v_call: TRBV11-3
clone_size: NA
j_call: TRBJ2-4
d_call: NA
cdr3_aa: CASSRGWENIQYF
cdr3_nt: TGTGCCAGCAGTCGGGGGTGGGAGAACATTCAGTACTTC

v_call: TRBV7-8
clone_size: NA
j_call: TRBJ2-5
d_call: NA
cdr3_aa: CASSLRTARSMETQYF
cdr3_nt: TGTGCCAGCAGCCTAAGAACAGCCCGAAGTATGGAGACCCAGTACTTC

v_call: TRBV12-1
clone_size: once
j_call: TRBJ2-7
d_call: NA
cdr3_aa: CASSESFIGQVGGSGAPYEQYF
cdr3_nt: TGTGCCAGCAGCGAGAGCTTTATAGGACAGGTTGGGGGTAGCGGAGCCCCCTACGAGCAGTACTTC

v_call: TRBV7-2
clone_size: NA
j_call: TRBJ2-7
d_call: TRBD2
cdr3_aa: CASSLAGLATSYEQYF
cdr3_nt: TGTGCCAGCAGCTTAGCGGGACTAGCGACATCCTACGAGCAGTACTTC

v_call: TRBV6-1
clone_size: NA
j_call: TRBJ1-2
d_call: NA
cdr3_aa: CASSTGGPIGYTF
cdr3_nt: TGTGCCAGCAGTACGGGGGGTCCCATTGGCTACACCTTC

v_call: TRBV19
clone_size: NA
j_call: TRBJ2-2
d_call: TRBD2
cdr3_aa: CASSIASSGSSTGELFF
cdr3_nt: TGTGCCAGTAGTATAGCTTCAAGCGGGAGTAGCACCGGGGAGCTGTTTTTT

v_call: TRBV7-3
clone_size: NA
j_call: TRBJ2-1
d_call: TRBD2
cdr3_aa: CASSPGTSRGDEQFF
cdr3_nt: TGTGCCAGCAGCCCGGGGACTAGCAGGGGGGATGAGCAGTTCTTC

v_call: TRBV6-1
clone_size: NA
j_call: TRBJ1-5
d_call: TRBD1
cdr3_aa: CASSARQGPGAPQHF
cdr3_nt: TGTGCCAGCAGTGCCAGACAGGGGCCTGGGGCGCCCCAGCATTTT

v_call: TRBV19
clone_size: NA
j_call: TRBJ2-3
d_call: NA
cdr3_aa: CASSAVAGDTQYF
cdr3_nt: TGTGCCAGTAGCGCAGTCGCGGGGGATACGCAGTATTTT

v_call: TRBV11-2
clone_size: NA
j_call: TRBJ2-1
d_call: TRBD2
cdr3_aa: CASRLPGGWNEQFF
cdr3_nt: TGTGCCAGCAGATTGCCGGGGGGGTGGAATGAGCAGTTCTTC

v_call: TRBV10-3
clone_size: NA
j_call: TRBJ2-3
d_call: TRBD2
cdr3_aa: CATESGRAIYDTDTQYF
cdr3_nt: TGTGCCACCGAAAGCGGGAGGGCCATATACGACACAGATACGCAGTATTTT

v_call: TRBV7-9
clone_size: NA
j_call: TRBJ1-5
d_call: NA
cdr3_aa: CSSSSGTLANQPQHF
cdr3_nt: TGTTCCAGCAGCTCTGGGACACTGGCAAATCAGCCCCAGCATTTT